This TCR beta chain was sequenced during a study of regulatory T cells in long-lasting Graves disease (dated by TCRdb to about 2021). Study-wide context: Antithyroid drugs had been taken for less than 3 months by newly diagnosed Graves' disease patients. A total of approximately 35 samples underwent TCR sequencing: approximately 13 from persistent and approximately 20 from newly diagnosed Graves' disease patients. The study was conducted in China and was registered as a clinical trial. Peripheral blood TCR sequencing and RNA sequencing compared persistent Graves' disease patients with newly diagnosed Graves' disease patients.

The CDR3, from cysteine to phenylalanine, totals 15 residues. Just the 45-base CDR3 DNA is kept, in frame starting at base 1. From a lookup of the germline V gene, CDR1 and CDR2 are MNHEY and SVGEGT. Trimming takes 5 bases from V and 2 bases from J, and the germline ends sit 15 bases apart. The full study reports these points: Persistent patients shared more public clonotypes among themselves (around 3,000) than newly diagnosed patients did (nearly 1,000). The small sample size was acknowledged by the authors as a limitation that may reduce accuracy. Compared with newly diagnosed patients, persistent Graves' disease patients had lower TCR Shannon entropy and fewer highly expanded clones, which suggests clonal expansion. Sequencing and analysis were restricted to the TCR beta chain. Preferential use of TRBV28, TRBJ1-2 and TRBJ2-5 was observed in persistent disease, whereas TRBV20-1 and TRBJ2-1 were favored in newly diagnosed disease. Peripheral blood alone was examined, since thyroid tissue, which constituted the primary lesion, could not be accessed.

In the paper's terms, the time point label means: newly diagnosed GD, antithyroid drugs for less than 3 months. For both TCR sequencing and RNA sequencing, RNA was extracted from PBMCs in TRIzol. The diagnosis of Graves' disease was made according to American Thyroid Association guidelines. Patients were recruited from an endocrinology department in Xi'an, China. Each patient gave about 10 milliliters of peripheral blood, collected in an EDTA anticoagulant tube. Ficoll Paque Plus density gradient separation was used to isolate PBMCs, and no additional T cell sorting was done. An Agilent 2100 Bioanalyzer and agarose gel were used to check RNA quality, and a NanoDrop 2000 was used to measure RNA concentration. The library was prepared using multiplex PCR. These reads were obtained on an Illumina HiSeq 4000. iRepertoire HTBI primers and Arm-PCR amplification of CDR3 regions were used to construct TCR beta libraries. Before sequencing, the PCR products underwent gel purification. In the authors' own workflow: A total of 62 TRBV and 14 TRBJ segments were identified across samples and were used for gene usage analysis of CDR3 amino acid clonotypes. COPE and FqMerger were used to merge filtered high-quality paired reads into contigs. BLAST was used to align contigs to IMGT TRBV, TRBD and TRBJ reference genes, with CDR3 defined following IMGT. Clonotypes above 0.1% frequency were classified as highly expanded clones. Shannon entropy was used to measure repertoire diversity, and the Gini coefficient was used to measure V-J evenness. A clonotype was considered public if more than one individual shared it. In-frame beta chains were kept once TCRdb had trimmed the public reads at Q25 with fastp and called clones with MiXCR. CDR3 protein duplicates are merged, each entry listing the most common genes and DNA. TCRdb, not the original authors, processed these V and J calls. The sample profile shows 600,000 to 650,000 distinct CDR3 sequences; around 15% of them were found once. The biggest ten clones account for about 17% of the sample.

On this clonotype itself: Its antigen remains unidentified. Base qualities are not provided; no much larger clone lies one nucleotide away.

This sample was also put to use in a study of T cells in Graves' hyperthyroidism and ophthalmopathy. The second study reports: Stable Graves' hyperthyroidism was defined as no progression to ophthalmopathy during 18 months of follow-up. The hyperthyroidism patients were between 18 and 65 years old and newly diagnosed, with a disease duration of less than 2 months. Patients with uncontrolled infections, other autoimmune diseases, pregnancy or lactation were excluded. Diagnoses were established on the basis of clinical symptoms, serum thyroxine and TRAb, thyroid ultrasound, and orbital computed tomography. A first-round RT-PCR of the TCR CDR3 used the HTBI primer set with the Qiagen OneStep RT-PCR kit. Most expanded thyroid clonotypes (frequency above 0.001) were also found in blood, which suggests that blood repertoires may mirror thyroid immune responses. A model built on a 13 V-J signature distinguished ophthalmopathy from stable hyperthyroidism, reaching 85% to 90% sensitivity and about 81% specificity in cross-validation and 80%/75% in testing. In validation, progression to ophthalmopathy was predicted by the model with 70.59% sensitivity and roughly 76% specificity, a median of approximately 6.5 months before onset. To identify TCR V-J signatures that set the groups apart, the researchers used a discovery cohort of 100 patients, made up of 40 to 45 with Graves' ophthalmopathy and about 60 with stable Graves' hyperthyroidism. Whether ophthalmopathy could be predicted prospectively was tested in an independent validation cohort made up of 18 to 20 hyperthyroidism patients plus 17 patients who later progressed to ophthalmopathy. The 95 to 100 discovery patients were randomly divided into training and test sets at a 7:3 ratio. In several Graves' hyperthyroidism patients, the study also compared T-cell repertoires from thyroid tissue with T-cell repertoires from blood. After blood sampling, hyperthyroidism patients were treated with methimazole at a starting dose of 30 mg daily, and ophthalmopathy patients were treated with high-dose intravenous methylprednisolone. The libraries were constructed in a second round of multiplex PCR and then size-selected and purified. Libraries were sequenced paired-end with 100 bp reads on an Illumina HiSeq2000. SOAPnuke was used to process the raw data, removing reads that contained adapters or uncalled bases, had a mean Phred below 15, or lacked an exact match to the constant primer or identifier. COPE v1.2.5 was used to merge high-quality paired reads, and clonotypes were defined as unique nucleotide sequences. MiTCR v1.1 was used to align the clonotypes against IMGT TRBV, TRBD and TRBJ reference segments. The analysis included only V-J combinations with a frequency above 0.0001, which together covered more than 98% of the repertoires. A TCS score was defined as the ratio of F50 (clonal expansion) to E x V (chaos), with BLOSUM62-based TCRdist applied between CDR3 peptides within each V-J. Welch's t-statistics and random forest reduced some 510 V-J features to roughly 13, which were used in a naive Bayes classifier (R e1071). No statistical method was used to fix the sample size in advance, and group allocation was not hidden from the investigators. The paper describes TCR Vbeta CDR3 sequencing of 135 peripheral blood samples, made up of about 41 ophthalmopathy patients, around 78 hyperthyroidism patients and 17 progressor patients.

The starting material was peripheral blood mononuclear cells (PBMCs), obtained at new diagnosis, from a patient treated with antithyroid drugs. The sequence is built from TRBV6-2 or TRBV6-3 and TRBJ1-2, with the D gene call left open. The sequence came from a woman in her 30s with Graves disease. Donor details come from another sample of the same person, matched by shared clones. The CDR3 in this case is CASSAQDGLNYGYTF. The DNA sequence follows: TGTGCCAGCAGTGCCCAGGACGGACTAAACTATGGCTACACCTTC.